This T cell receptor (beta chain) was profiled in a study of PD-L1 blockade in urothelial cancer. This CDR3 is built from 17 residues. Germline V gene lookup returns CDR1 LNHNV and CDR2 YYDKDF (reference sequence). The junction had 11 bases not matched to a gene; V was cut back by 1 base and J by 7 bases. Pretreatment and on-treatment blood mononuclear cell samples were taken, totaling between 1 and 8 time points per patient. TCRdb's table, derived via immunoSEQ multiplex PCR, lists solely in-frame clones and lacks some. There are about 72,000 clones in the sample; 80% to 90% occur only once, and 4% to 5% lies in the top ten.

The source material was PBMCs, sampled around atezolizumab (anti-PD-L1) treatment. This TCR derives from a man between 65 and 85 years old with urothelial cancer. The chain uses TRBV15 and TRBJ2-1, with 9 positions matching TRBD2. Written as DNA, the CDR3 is TGTGCCACCAGCAGAGCGAGGGGACTAGCAGATATTAATGAGCAGTTCTTC. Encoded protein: CATSRARGLADINEQFF.